Given below is one TCR beta chain in context. The second PCR ran roughly 7 to 12 cycles with a sample-barcoded 5' primer and J-beta primers. With 12 random nucleotides, a template-switch adaptor tagged each individual cDNA molecule. MiXCR, applied by TCRdb to the 5' RACE reads, yields one record per CDR3 protein. Among about 730,000 distinct CDR3 sequences, roughly 41% were seen once, and the ten largest hold about 20%. This entry is derived from a study of blood T cells in healthy people across ages. The CDR3 loop spans 15 amino acids. J lost 4 bases, V lost 6 bases, and 10 bases had no gene match. Germline assignment: CDR1 DFQATT and CDR2 SNEGSKA (reference sequence).

V gene TRBV20-1 combines with J gene TRBJ2-3; TRBD2 aligns across 10 bases. The sequence derives from a woman in her sixties or seventies in good health. Source material: blood. DNA of the CDR3: TGCAGTGCCTCCTGGTCTAGCGGGAGATCAGATACGCAGTATTTT. It yields the protein CSASWSSGRSDTQYF.